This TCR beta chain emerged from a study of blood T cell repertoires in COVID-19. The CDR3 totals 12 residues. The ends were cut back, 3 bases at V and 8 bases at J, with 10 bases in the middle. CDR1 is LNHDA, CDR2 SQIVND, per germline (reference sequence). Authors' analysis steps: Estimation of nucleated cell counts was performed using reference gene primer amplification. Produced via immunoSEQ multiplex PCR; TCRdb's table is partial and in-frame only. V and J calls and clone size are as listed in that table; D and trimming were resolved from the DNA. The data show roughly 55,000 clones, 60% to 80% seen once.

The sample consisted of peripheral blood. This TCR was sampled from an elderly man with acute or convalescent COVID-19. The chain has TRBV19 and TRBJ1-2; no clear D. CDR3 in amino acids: CASSIWQYGYTF. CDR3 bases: TGTGCCAGTAGTATTTGGCAGTACGGCTACACCTTC.